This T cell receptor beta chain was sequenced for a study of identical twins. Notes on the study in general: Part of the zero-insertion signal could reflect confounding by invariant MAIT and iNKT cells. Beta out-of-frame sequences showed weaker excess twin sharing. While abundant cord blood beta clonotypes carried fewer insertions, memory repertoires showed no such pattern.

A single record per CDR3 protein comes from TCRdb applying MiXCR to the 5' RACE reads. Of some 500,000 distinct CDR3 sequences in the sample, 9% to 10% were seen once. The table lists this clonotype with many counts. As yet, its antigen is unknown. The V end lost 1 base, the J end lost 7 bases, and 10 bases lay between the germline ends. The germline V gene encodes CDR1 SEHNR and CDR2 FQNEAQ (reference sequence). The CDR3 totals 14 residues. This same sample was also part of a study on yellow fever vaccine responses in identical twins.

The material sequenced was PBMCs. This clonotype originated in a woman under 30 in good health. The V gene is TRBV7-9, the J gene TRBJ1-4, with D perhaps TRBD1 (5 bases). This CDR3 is CASSLDGGAEKLFF. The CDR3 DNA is TGTGCCAGCAGCTTAGACGGAGGGGCTGAAAAACTGTTTTTT.